This TCR beta chain comes out of a study of shared clonotypes between healthy human individuals. Study details: Researchers assigned three CD4 naive, three CD4 memory, two CD8 naive and one CD8 memory plate to each donor.

Here immunoSEQ multiplex PCR was the method, and the copy in TCRdb shows in-frame clones only, minus some. Of under 1,900,000 clones listed, around 98.5% are singletons. V was pared by 1 base and J by 0 bases, with 6 bases of the junction left unmatched. This CDR3 contains 17 residues. The germline CDR1 and CDR2 sequences are SGHTA and FQGNSA. The chain has TRBV7-2 and TRBJ2-1; 7 bases are shared with TRBD2. The receptor was isolated from a man under 40 in good health. Sequenced sample: naive CD4+ T cells sorted from blood. As for subset: CD45RA+ positively selected. In DNA, the CDR3 is TGTGCCAGCAGCTTAGAGCGGGAACAGCTCTCCTACAATGAGCAGTTCTTC. Amino acid sequence: CASSLEREQLSYNEQFF. The full variable domain, completed using reference TRBV7-2 and TRBJ2-1, is GAGVSQSPSNKVTEKGKDVELRCDPISGHTALYWYRQSLGQGLEFLIYFQGNSAPDKSGLPSDRFSAERTGGSVSTLTIQRTQQEDSAVYLCASSLEREQLSYNEQFFGPGTRLTVL.